This TCR beta chain was documented in a study of cytomegalovirus exposure and HLA in healthy donors. Findings and limits, study-wide: Being indistinguishable, some V segments were excluded, TRBV6-2 and TRBV6-3 among them. TCR beta sequences reportedly predicted most subjects' HLA-A and HLA-B alleles accurately. A few of the chains that were CMV-associated were confirmed in vitro to be specific for CMV antigens. In a later analysis, a missense DCLRE1C variant was linked to TCR beta V- and J-gene trimming.

The PCR used 60 Vbeta and 13 Jbeta primers. This table comes from immunoSEQ multiplex PCR, and its TCRdb copy is limited to in-frame clones, with some not included. The sample holds around 150,000 clones, around 65% seen once. Per the germline V gene, CDR1 is SGHVS and CDR2 is FQNEAQ. The V end lost 5 bases, the J end lost 5 bases, and 9 bases lay between the germline ends. There are 12 residues in the CDR3. On this clone itself: Its antigen is not known.

The chain links TRBV7-8 to TRBJ1-2; D call uncertain. Sequencing was performed on PBMCs. The clonotype comes from a woman between 35 and 50 years old in good health and CMV-seropositive. Here the CDR3 reads CASSGPGYGYTF. The DNA of the CDR3 is TGTGCCAGCAGCGGACCGGGATATGGCTACACCTTC. The whole variable domain, remainder taken from reference TRBV7-8 and TRBJ1-2, is GAGVSQSPRYKVAKRGQDVALRCDPISGHVSLFWYQQALGQGPEFLTYFQNEAQLDKSGLPSDRFFAERPEGSVSTLKIQRTQQEDSAVYLCASSGPGYGYTFGSGTRLTVV.